The clone carrying this TCR beta chain was picked up one time. Antigen: not known. The data derive from a study of T cells in Graves' hyperthyroidism and ophthalmopathy. V was pared by 3 bases and J by 6 bases, with 15 bases between. Germline lookup yields CDR1 SGHRS and CDR2 YFSETQ. The CDR3 has 15 amino acids. Amplified TCR beta CDR3 regions derived from RNA transcripts. The HTBI primer set was used in a first-round RT-PCR of the TCR CDR3. In TCRdb, the multiplex PCR reads were re-called with MiXCR into one record per CDR3 protein. The sample records around 800,000 distinct CDR3 sequences, over 35% being singletons. Findings and caveats of the study: Most thyroid clonotypes expanded above 0.001 appeared in blood too. The authors' 13 V-J model separated ophthalmopathy from stable hyperthyroidism.

The sequencing sample was made of blood. The source is a man younger than 30 with Graves' hyperthyroidism. The chain joins TRBV5-1 to TRBJ2-2, with D tentatively TRBD1 or TRBD2 (5 bases each). The CDR3 DNA is TGCGCCAGCAGCTGGGACCGGCCGTTATCCGGGGAGCTGTTTTTT. Its protein is CASSWDRPLSGELFF.